This T cell receptor beta chain was recorded in a study of cytomegalovirus exposure and HLA in healthy donors. This clone was counted a few times. Antigen specificity is unknown. 60 Vbeta and 13 Jbeta primers were used in PCR. Profiled with immunoSEQ multiplex PCR; TCRdb holds only in-frame clones, not every one. Here the sample spans about 62,000 clones, approximately 80% being singletons. Regarding the study as a whole: Most TCRs appeared rarely, but some public TCRs recurred in many donors. Reports credit the classifier with highly specific, highly sensitive diagnosis of cytomegalovirus status.

The germline CDR1 and CDR2 sequences are LNHDA and SQIVND (reference sequence). V lost 7 bases, J lost 5 bases, and 12 bases stayed unmatched. The CDR3 consists of 16 residues. This TCR derives from a woman in her 30s in good health and CMV-seronegative. The rearrangement links TRBV19 to TRBJ1-4; 8 bases map to TRBD1. Sequencing was performed on PBMCs. The CDR3 sequence: CASTHGQGSGNEKLFF. The CDR3 bases are TGTGCCAGTACACATGGACAGGGTTCGGGAAATGAAAAACTGTTTTTT.